The source of this TCR beta chain is a study of blood T cell repertoires in COVID-19. In the study overall: Sites across the United States, Italy and Spain contributed samples from acute and convalescent COVID-19. Sample material is recorded as cDNA or gDNA derived from T cells, B-cell-depleted T cells, or PBMCs.

Produced via immunoSEQ multiplex PCR; TCRdb's table is partial and in-frame only. The sample contains approximately 210,000 clones, less than 90% of which appear only once. Looked up from germline, CDR1 is LNHDA and CDR2 is SQIVND (reference sequence). The CDR3 spans 14 residues. Trimming pared 6 bases from V and 13 bases from J, leaving 19 bases between. This TCR was sampled from a human donor in a cohort sampled during active COVID-19. The sequenced sample consisted of peripheral blood. The chain joins TRBV19 to TRBJ1-6; unclear D gene. This CDR3 is CASSHGVESSPLHF. DNA for the CDR3: TGTGCCAGTAGCCACGGGGTGGAGAGTTCGCCCCTCCACTTT. Variable domain in full (rest from reference TRBV19 and TRBJ1-6): DGGITQSPKYLFRKEGQNVTLSCEQNLNHDAMYWYRQDPGQGLRLIYYSQIVNDFQKGDIAEGYSVSREKKESFPLTVTSAQKNPTAFYLCASSHGVESSPLHFGNGTRLTVT.